One T cell receptor (beta chain) is described in this entry. The data were taken from a study of tumor-infiltrating lymphocytes in localized non-small cell lung cancer. Trimming pared 4 bases from V and 5 bases from J, leaving 11 bases between. This CDR3 spans 12 amino acids. CDR1 and CDR2 from the germline V gene are GTSNPN and SVGIG (reference sequence). The protocol was immunoSEQ multiplex PCR, while the TCRdb copy is restricted to in-frame clones and leaves out a portion. Of about 8,900 clones in the sample, approximately 70% are singletons; the top ten hold roughly 8.8%. Sample: uninvolved lung tissue not adjacent to the tumor. This rearrangement joins TRBV30 to TRBJ1-1; D perhaps matches TRBD1 (6 bases). The TCR sequence derives from a human donor with non-small cell lung cancer. The CDR3 spells CAWNRAGTEAFF. CDR3 in DNA: TGTGCCTGGAACAGGGCCGGAACTGAAGCTTTCTTT.